This T cell receptor beta chain was identified during a study of long-term antiretroviral therapy in people with HIV. General study results and limits: Post-ART diversity increased but stayed below transplant donor controls.

The germline gives CDR1 MNHNS, CDR2 SASEGT. V lost 1 base, J lost 11 bases, and 17 bases lay in between. The CDR3 is 15 residues long. The libraries were made with immunoSEQ v3.0 at survey level. Using immunoSEQ multiplex PCR, the repertoire was profiled, and TCRdb retains in-frame clones only, with some absent. This repertoire shows over 20,000 clones, more than 85% found once; its top ten account for 3.6%. As to this clone: The antigen remains unidentified.

The sample here was unsorted PBMCs, taken 1.9 years after starting antiretroviral therapy. This receptor was taken from a young woman with HIV. The chain couples TRBV6-1 to TRBJ2-2; D unresolved. The CDR3 reads CASSEGVTPSRELFF. The CDR3 DNA follows: TGTGCCAGCAGTGAAGGGGTGACACCTTCCCGAGAGCTGTTTTTT.